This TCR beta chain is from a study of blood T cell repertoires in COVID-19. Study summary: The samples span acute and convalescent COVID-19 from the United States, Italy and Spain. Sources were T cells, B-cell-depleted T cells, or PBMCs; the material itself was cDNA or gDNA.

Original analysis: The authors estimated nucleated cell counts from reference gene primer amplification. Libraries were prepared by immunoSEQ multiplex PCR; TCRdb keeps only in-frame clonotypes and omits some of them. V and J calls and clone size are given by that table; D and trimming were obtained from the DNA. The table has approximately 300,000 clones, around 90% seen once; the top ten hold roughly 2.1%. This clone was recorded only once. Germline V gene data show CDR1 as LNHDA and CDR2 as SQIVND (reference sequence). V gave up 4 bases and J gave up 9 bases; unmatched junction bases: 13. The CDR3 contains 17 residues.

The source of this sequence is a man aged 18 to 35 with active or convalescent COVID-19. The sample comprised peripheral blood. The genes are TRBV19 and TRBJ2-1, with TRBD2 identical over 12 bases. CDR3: CASSTRTSGNTLGEQFF. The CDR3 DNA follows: TGTGCCAGTAGTACAAGGACTAGCGGGAATACCTTAGGTGAGCAGTTCTTC.